This T cell receptor (beta chain) was sequenced for a study of T-cell reconstitution after alpha-beta-depleted transplantation in children. Points from the study as a whole: From newly produced T cells came most of the T-cell counts and diversity one year after transplant. Some patients owed their high day-60 TCRbeta diversity to surviving recipient T cells and thymic progenitors. Approximately two months post-transplant, alpha-beta T cells reportedly originated from several hundred expanded graft clones.

A library of TCRbeta sequences, prepared with unique molecular identifiers, was generated. TCRdb reanalysed the PCR reads using MiXCR and keeps one entry per CDR3 protein. The data contain 700,000 to 850,000 distinct CDR3 sequences, about 16% of them seen just once; the ten biggest clones take up roughly 4.8%. The CDR3 has 12 amino acids. The V and J ends lost 3 bases and 6 bases respectively, with 5 bases between them. CDR1 is LNHNV and CDR2 is YYDKDF in the germline V gene (reference sequence). About this clonotype itself: What it binds is unknown.

The source is a male patient younger than 18 who had a stem cell transplant for acute lymphoblastic leukemia, so the T cells may come from the graft donor. The sequences come from PBMCs, mostly from graft donor cells, collected 360 days after TCRalphabeta/CD19-depleted stem cell transplant. V is TRBV15 and J is TRBJ2-2; D is unresolved. The CDR3 DNA is TGTGCCACCAGCAGCCCGTCCGGGGAGCTGTTTTTT. Its translation is CATSSPSGELFF.